The TCR beta chain under discussion was sequenced for a study of a mutant IDH1 vaccine in newly diagnosed glioma. Study-wide background: The treated group averaged about 44 years old and was about 60% male, roughly 40% female.

V shed 0 bases and J shed 2 bases, with 5 bases lying between them. Germline V CDR1 and CDR2: MGHRA, YSYEKL. The CDR3 is 14 amino acids. The time point denotes: week 5, during vaccination. In every dose of vaccine, 300 ug of mutant IDH1 20-mer peptide was given alongside topical imiquimod. The assay was immunoSEQ multiplex PCR, and TCRdb's table has in-frame clones only and misses some. Of tens of thousands of clones in the sample, 75% to 95% were seen once. Remarks on this clone: Antigen: not known.

The sequence was collected from a woman aged 50 to 65 with glioma. Material: PBMCs, obtained from a glioma patient whose treatment included an IDH1 peptide vaccine. The chain uses TRBV4-1 and TRBJ1-5, with D uncertain. The CDR3 reads CASSQDSGNQPQHF. CDR3 nucleotide sequence: TGCGCCAGCAGCCAAGATTCGGGCAATCAGCCCCAGCATTTT.